This entry concerns a single T cell receptor (beta chain). The antigen is undetermined. Use of 60 Vbeta and 13 Jbeta primers characterized the PCR. The repertoire was sequenced with immunoSEQ multiplex PCR; TCRdb's copy has only in-frame clones and lacks some. This table holds 95,000 to 150,000 clones. The sample originates from a study of cytomegalovirus exposure and HLA in healthy donors. Study observations and caveats: It has been reported that TCR beta sequences accurately predicted the HLA-A and HLA-B alleles of most subjects. The productive fraction for most TCR beta V segments was about 87% or about 30% in an earlier analysis.

Unrecorded immune exposure was likely among donors, who were nominally healthy when sampled. The sequence was collected from a man aged 40-49 years in good health and CMV-seronegative. The sequenced sample was PBMCs.

The CDR3 coding sequence is TGTGCCAGCAGCCTCAGGGTTCAGAACACTGAAGCTTTCTTT. Encoded protein: CASSLRVQNTEAFF. The chain joins TRBV11-3 to TRBJ1-1, with D maybe TRBD1 (5 bases). Germline CDR1 reads SGHNT; CDR2 reads YENEEA. V lost 5 bases to trimming and J lost 1 base, with 11 bases between them. This CDR3 has 14 amino acids.